This T cell receptor beta chain was recorded in a study of vaccination and CD4 T cells after COVID-19. About the research overall: Convalescent donors totaled six males and four females, including two who were Hispanic. The authors exposed cells to overlapping spike peptides derived from SARS-CoV-2, HCoV-NL63, HCoV-OC43 and HCoV-229E.

The germline gives CDR1 MDHEN, CDR2 SYDVKM. V gave up 5 bases and J gave up 4 bases, with 18 bases separating them. The CDR3 spans 16 residues. Sequencing of the DNA from cultured CD4+ T cells was carried out with the Oncomine TCR Beta short-read assay. Cultured CD4+ T cells were the source of extracted genomic DNA. TCRdb passed the PCR reads through MiXCR, listing each CDR3 protein once. The sample has roughly 24,000 distinct CDR3 sequences, 64% seen once; the top ten hold 4.5% to 5%. This clonotype was found a few times. As yet, its antigen is unknown. Treatment given: roughly 10-day PBMC culture with coronavirus spike peptide pools or control peptides (ViraFEST assay).

Material for sequencing was CD4+ T cells from blood, cultured in vitro. The V and J genes are TRBV28 and TRBJ2-1, with D maybe TRBD2 (7 bases). The sequence came from a human donor who had recovered from COVID-19. DNA for the CDR3: TGTGCCAGCAGTGAGGGGGGGCTAGCGAAATACAATGAGCAGTTCTTC. Translated: CASSEGGLAKYNEQFF.